The 28 T cell receptor beta chains below come from one sample, sequenced in a study of CD8+CD57+ T cells in acquired aplastic anemia. TCR beta VDJ and CDR3 were profiled, and genomic DNA was the template. TCRdb re-derived calls from the reads in MiXCR, one entry per CDR3 protein. The data contain about 120,000 distinct CDR3 sequences, under 60% of them singletons. It was patients with CD8+CD57+ cell expansion by flow cytometry who were chosen for sequencing. Sequenced input: sorted CD4+, CD8+, or CD8+CD57+ T cells (not recorded which) from PBMCs. These receptors all come from a human donor with aplastic anemia.

This clonotype showed up many times. V is TRBV20-1 and J is TRBJ1-4; possibly TRBD1 for D (6 bases). The germline gives CDR1 DFQATT, CDR2 SNEGSKA (reference sequence). V was shortened by 0 bases and J by 3 bases, with 14 bases between the two germline ends. CDR3 length: 16 residues. In nucleotides, the CDR3 is TGCAGTGCTAGAGATCGCCCACAGGGAGCTAATGAAAAACTGTTTTTT. It yields the protein CSARDRPQGANEKLFF.

By its share, this clonotype is medium-sized. This chain connects TRBV20-1 to TRBJ2-1, with 12 nucleotides matching TRBD2. Germline V gene lookup returns CDR1 DFQATT and CDR2 SNEGSKA (reference sequence). The CDR3 length is 17 residues. V lost 1 base and J lost 6; bases outside the gene matches: 10. CDR3 residues: CSARGLAGGRSINEQFF. The CDR3 DNA follows: TGCAGTGCTAGAGGCCTAGCGGGGGGGCGATCTATCAATGAGCAGTTCTTC.

The rearrangement uses TRBV7-9 and TRBJ2-1, with D perhaps assigned TRBD1 or TRBD2 (6 bases each). CDR1 and CDR2 (germline): SEHNR, FQNEAQ (reference sequence). The V and J ends lost 2 bases and 3 bases respectively, with 11 bases between them. This CDR3 is built from 15 residues. The CDR3 sequence is CASSLQGRNYNEQFF. The DNA of the CDR3 is TGTGCCAGCAGCTTACAGGGGAGGAACTACAATGAGCAGTTCTTC.

The sample holds one count of this clonotype. The chain uses TRBV19 and TRBJ1-5; TRBD1 aligns across 7 bases. The CDR3 is made up of 14 amino acids. J lost 6 bases, V lost 7 bases, and 9 bases had no gene match. Germline-derived CDR1 and CDR2 are LNHDA and SQIVND (reference sequence). CDR3 sequence (DNA): TGTGCCAGTAACTCCGACAGGGTAGGTCAGCCCCAGCATTTT. It specifies CASNSDRVGQPQHF.

The rearrangement uses TRBV25-1 and TRBJ1-1; D not certain. CDR3 length: 11 residues. The ends were cut back, 5 bases at V and 5 bases at J, with 6 bases in the middle. The germline V gene has CDR1 MGHDK and CDR2 SYGVNS. CDR3 sequence: CASSKGTEAFF. The CDR3 bases are TGTGCCAGCAGTAAAGGGACTGAAGCTTTCTTT.

As to this clonotype: One end of the junction is discordant with germline, which a read error may explain. V gene TRBV7-9 combines with J gene TRBJ1-2; D uncertain. The CDR3 runs 13 residues. CDR1 SEHNR and CDR2 FQNEAQ come from the germline V gene (reference sequence). CDR3 DNA sequence: TGCGCCAGCAGTTTAGCCGGCTCCTATGGCTACACCTTC. Translating gives CASSLAGSYGYTF. The full variable domain, in which reference TRBV7-9 and TRBJ1-2 provide the parts outside the CDR3, is DTGVSQNPRHKITKRGQNVTFRCDPISEHNRLYWYRQTLGQGPEFLTYFQNEAQLEKSRLLSDRFSAERPKGSFSTLEIQRTEQGDSAMYLCASSLAGSYGYTFGSGTRLTVV.

This clonotype occurred a few times. This rearrangement joins TRBV5-1 to TRBJ2-5; D possibly uses TRBD1 or TRBD2 (6 bases each). Trimming took 4 bases from V and 3 from J, leaving 22 bases between them. The CDR3 has 17 amino acids. Germline CDR1 SGHRS, CDR2 YFSETQ. The CDR3 region has the DNA TGCGCCAGCAGCCCCTGGGGGGCCGGAGGTAGAAAAGAGACCCAGTACTTC. Its translation: CASSPWGAGGRKETQYF.

V is TRBV2 and J is TRBJ2-1; possible D gene TRBD2, 7 bases. With 1 base removed from V and 10 bases from J, the gap between germline ends came to 17 bases. From germline, CDR1 is SNHLY and CDR2 FYNNEI. The CDR3 spans 15 residues. CDR3 sequence (DNA): TGTGCCAGCAGTGAAGGGGGGGGCGTTAAGAGGGAGCAGTTCTTC. As protein: CASSEGGGVKREQFF.

The CDR3 sequence: CASSFLEAYEQYF. CDR3 DNA: TGTGCCAGCAGCTTTCTAGAAGCCTACGAGCAGTACTTC. The chain is built from TRBV5-6 and TRBJ2-1; D ambiguous. The tail of the sequence fits TRBJ2-7 better, so the J call may be wrong. The CDR3 contains 13 residues. Germline CDR1 and CDR2: SGHDT and YYEEEE.

The rearrangement uses TRBV10-3 and TRBJ1-1; D is undetermined. The CDR3 length is 16 residues. Germline-derived CDR1 and CDR2 are ENHRY and SYGVKD. Trimming removed 3 bases at V and 0 bases at J, with 14 bases between. The CDR3 is CAISDGRNTMNTEAFF. DNA of the CDR3: TGTGCCATCAGTGATGGGCGGAACACCATGAACACTGAAGCTTTCTTT.

The chain has TRBV29-1 and TRBJ1-2; no clear D gene. Looked up from germline, CDR1 is SQVTM and CDR2 is ANQGSEA. The length of the CDR3 is 11 residues. Deletions cut 2 bases from V and 4 bases from J, with 5 bases between. Here the CDR3 reads CSVELSYGYTF. The CDR3 nucleotides are TGCAGCGTTGAACTCTCCTATGGCTACACCTTC.

The chain is built from TRBV28 and TRBJ1-1, with unresolved D. Germline V lookup: CDR1 MDHEN, CDR2 SYDVKM. The CDR3 is made up of 12 amino acids. CDR3: CATGVSYTEAFF. The CDR3 DNA sequence: TGTGCGACCGGGGTGTCGTACACTGAAGCTTTCTTT. Together with reference TRBV28 and TRBJ1-1, the CDR3 gives the full variable domain: DVKVTQSSRYLVKRTGEKVFLECVQDMDHENMFWYRQDPGLGLRLIYFSYDVKMKEKGDIPEGYSVSREKKERFSLILESASTNQTSMYLCATGVSYTEAFFGQGTRLTVV.

The chain couples TRBV30 to TRBJ2-1, with TRBD2 identical over 8 bases. With V trimmed by 4 bases and J by 3 bases, 11 bases remained unmatched. The V gene's germline CDR1 is GTSNPN and CDR2 SVGIG (reference sequence). CDR3 size: 16 residues. The CDR3 loop is CAWISRGGYLYNEQFF. The CDR3 region has the DNA TGTGCCTGGATCTCTCGCGGGGGGTACCTCTACAATGAGCAGTTCTTC.

This chain uses TRBV14 with TRBJ2-7; no reliable D call. The CDR3 is 14 amino acids. Germline V gene data show CDR1 as SGHDN and CDR2 as FVKESK. Trimming shortened V by 1 base and J by 3 bases, and 10 bases separated the two germline ends. The CDR3 DNA reads as TGTGCCAGCAGCCAAGGCCGGGCAAGCTACGAGCAGTACTTC. This gives the protein CASSQGRASYEQYF.

V usage is TRBV14 and J usage is TRBJ1-2; D not resolved. Germline V lookup: CDR1 SGHDN, CDR2 FVKESK. The germline V and J ends were trimmed by 0 bases and 4 bases, with 6 bases remaining between them. CDR3 length equals 13 residues. This chain's CDR3 is CASSQENGYGYTF. The DNA for the CDR3 is TGTGCCAGCAGCCAAGAGAACGGCTATGGCTACACCTTC.

This clonotype was detected many times. The chain recombines TRBV28 with TRBJ1-6, with no clear D. The CDR3 has 14 amino acids. Germline CDR1 and CDR2: MDHEN and SYDVKM. Between the trimmed V and J ends, which lost 7 bases and 14 bases, there was a span of 21 bases. The CDR3 sequence is CASTPLGAGPSLHF. For the CDR3, the DNA is TGTGCCAGCACCCCCCTCGGCGCCGGGCCATCCCTCCACTTT.

This clonotype was counted at least ten times. The CDR3, as DNA: TGTGCCAGCAGCTTGGATAGGGCAATCTATGGCTACACCTTC. Its protein is CASSLDRAIYGYTF. This sequence joins TRBV5-4 and TRBJ1-2; no reliable D call. Germline V gene lookup returns CDR1 SGHNT and CDR2 YYREEE (reference sequence). CDR3 size: 14 residues. With 0 bases removed from V and 4 bases from J, the gap between germline ends came to 10 bases.

This clonotype was counted a single time. The chain recombines TRBV2 with TRBJ2-3; D unclear. Trimming cost V 4 bases and J 1 base, with 9 bases left between them. This CDR3 comprises 14 residues. From germline, CDR1 is SNHLY and CDR2 FYNNEI. The CDR3 DNA follows: TGTGCCAGCAGTGTAGATCCCGGCACAGATACGCAGTATTTT. Translated: CASSVDPGTDTQYF.

This clonotype was picked up a small number of times. The chain carries TRBV7-8 and TRBJ2-3; D ambiguous. CDR1 SGHVS and CDR2 FQNEAQ come from the germline V gene. V dropped 2 bases and J dropped 6 bases, with 15 bases sitting between them. The CDR3 extends over 15 amino acids. CDR3 in amino acids: CASSLIGRSADTQYF. The DNA for the CDR3 is TGTGCCAGCAGCTTAATCGGCAGAAGCGCGGATACGCAGTATTTT.

V is TRBV12-3 or TRBV12-4 and J is TRBJ2-7; TRBD2 might be the D (5 bases). The V end lost 6 bases, the J end lost 7 bases, and 16 bases lay between the germline ends. The CDR3 consists of 13 residues. The DNA of the CDR3 is TGTGCCAGCAGCCACGACCCGGGATTTGAGCAGTACTTC. This codes for CASSHDPGFEQYF.

The V gene is TRBV24-1, the J gene TRBJ2-2; TRBD1 matches at 10 bases. The J segment lost 5 bases and the V segment lost 4 bases, leaving 6 bases of the junction unmatched. CDR1 and CDR2 (germline): KGHDR, SFDVKD. The CDR3 has 16 amino acids. The CDR3 loop is CATSDPTGGGTGELFF. CDR3 DNA: TGTGCCACCAGTGACCCGACAGGGGGCGGGACCGGGGAGCTGTTTTTT.

The gene calls are TRBV7-6 and TRBJ2-1; no reliable D call. This CDR3 has 17 residues. Trimming pared 5 bases from V and 4 bases from J, leaving 21 bases between. Per germline, CDR1 SGHVS and CDR2 FNYEAQ. CDR3 in amino acids: CASSHILVEGHYNEQFF. The CDR3 DNA reads as TGTGCCAGCAGCCACATCCTCGTTGAAGGGCATTACAATGAGCAGTTCTTC.

Notes on this clonotype: Relative to the germline gene, one junction end is altered; a read error may explain this. The genes are TRBV10-3 and TRBJ2-7; TRBD1 agrees at 7 bases. Germline-derived CDR1 and CDR2 are ENHRY and SYGVKD. CDR3 length equals 16 residues. In nucleotides, the CDR3 is TGTGTCATCAGTGAAGGGGCAACGACAGGGTTATATGAGCAGTACTTC. Amino acids: CVISEGATTGLYEQYF.

This rearrangement joins TRBV24-1 to TRBJ1-4, with 8 nucleotides matching TRBD1. V gave up 8 bases and J gave up 17 bases; unmatched junction bases: 6. There are 10 residues in the CDR3. CDR1 and CDR2 from the germline V gene are KGHDR and SFDVKD. CDR3 amino acids: CATMAGGIFF. For the CDR3, the DNA is TGTGCCACCATGGCAGGGGGCATCTTTTTT.

The CDR3 nucleotides are TGTGCCACCAGTGACAGGACAGGGTTCGGCTCTGGAAACACCATATATTTT. This translates into CATSDRTGFGSGNTIYF. V gene TRBV24-1 combines with J gene TRBJ1-3, with 8 bases aligning to TRBD1. The V and J ends lost 4 bases and 0 bases, in that order; junction bases with no gene match: 7. Per germline, CDR1 KGHDR and CDR2 SFDVKD. This CDR3 has 17 residues.

This clonotype was seen repeatedly, ten times or more. V is TRBV6-1 and J is TRBJ2-1; D may match TRBD1 or TRBD2 (5 bases each). Trimming took 6 bases from V and 1 from J, leaving 10 bases between them. Per germline, CDR1 MNHNS and CDR2 SASEGT. CDR3 length equals 14 residues. CDR3 sequence reads: CASSGALSYNEQFF. The CDR3 nucleotides are TGTGCCAGCAGCGGGGCCTTATCCTACAATGAGCAGTTCTTC.

A few counts support this clonotype. V is TRBV25-1 and J is TRBJ2-1; 10 nucleotides match TRBD2. CDR3 length: 19 amino acids. Germline values: CDR1 MGHDK, CDR2 SYGVNS. V lost 6 bases to trimming and J lost 3 bases; unmatched junction nucleotides: 17. The CDR3 coding sequence is TGTGCCAGCAGCCCCGACCCCTCCCTAGCGGGAGCAGTCTACAATGAGCAGTTCTTC. Its translation is CASSPDPSLAGAVYNEQFF.

This rearrangement joins TRBV29-1 to TRBJ1-2; 8 bases fit TRBD1. The germline CDR1 and CDR2 sequences are SQVTM and ANQGSEA. Germline trimming cut 7 bases from V and 6 bases from J; bases unmatched to any gene: 4. The CDR3 extends over 11 amino acids. CDR3 protein: CSATGGDGYTF. Written as DNA, the CDR3 is TGCAGCGCTACAGGGGGAGATGGCTACACCTTC.